A selection of T cell receptor beta chains follows, all from one sample in a study of T-cell memory formation after mild COVID-19. From the 5' RACE reads, TCRdb called clonotypes with MiXCR, one entry per CDR3 protein. The table lists a few hundred thousand distinct CDR3 sequences, around 30% of them singletons. What was sequenced was PBMCs or a T cell subset sorted from them (not recorded which). Every receptor here comes from an adult woman who had mild COVID-19 (a few samples of this study predate the infection). Cell type and time point are not known. CDR3s include the opening cysteine and the closing phenylalanine or tryptophan. A D gene is named only where the DNA matches it firmly. Only part of the rows carry a size: once, few, many, or a class if the clone is expanded.

. . TRBJ2-2 TRBV18 TGTGCCAGCTCACCACGAAGGGGCGACGGGGAGCTGTTTTTT CASSPRRGDGELFF
. TRBD1 TRBJ2-7 TRBV20-1 TGCAGTGCTAGAAGAGACCCGACAGGGAGCGACGAGCAGTACTTC CSARRDPTGSDEQYF
few . TRBJ1-1 TRBV5-1 TGCGCCAGCAGCCCGGGGTCCCAGGTCGAAGTCGCTTTCTTT CASSPGSQVEVAFF
. . TRBJ2-3 TRBV5-5 TGTGCCAGCAGCTCCGGGATCTGGGGCACAGATACGCAGTATTTT CASSSGIWGTDTQYF
. . TRBJ2-7 TRBV29-1 TGCAGCGCTCGAGAGAGCTCCTACGAGCAGTACTTC CSARESSYEQYF
. . TRBJ1-4 TRBV9 TGTGCCAGCAGCGTAATCGGGGGGACTAATGAAAAACTGTTTTTT CASSVIGGTNEKLFF
few . TRBJ2-3 TRBV9 TGTGCCAGCAGCGTAGAGGACGGACGGAGCACAGATACGCAGTATTTT CASSVEDGRSTDTQYF
few . TRBJ2-1 TRBV5-5 TGTGCCAGCAGCTTGGAGGAGCCACCCCCCTACAATGAGCAGTTCTTC CASSLEEPPPYNEQFF
. . TRBJ2-2 TRBV7-8 TGTGCCAGCAGCCCACAGGGATCCGGGGAGCTGTTTTTT CASSPQGSGELFF
. TRBD1 TRBJ2-2 TRBV5-1 TGCGCCAGCAGCCTCAACAGGGGGCAGGGCGGGGAGCTGTTTTTT CASSLNRGQGGELFF
many . TRBJ2-1 TRBV5-5 TGTGCCAGCAGTCTCGGGGACACCAACTACAATGAGCAGTTCTTC CASSLGDTNYNEQFF
few TRBD1 TRBJ1-5 TRBV27 TGTGCCAGCAGTTTATTGGGTACCTGGACAGGGGTGTTTCAGCCCCAGCATTTT CASSLLGTWTGVFQPQHF
few TRBD1 TRBJ2-7 TRBV19 TGTGCCAGTAGCTTGACAGGGGCCGGAGACGAGCAGTACTTC CASSLTGAGDEQYF
. TRBD2 TRBJ2-7 TRBV18 TGTGCCAGCTCACCAAAGCGGGAGGGCCTCGAGCAGTACTTC CASSPKREGLEQYF
. TRBD2 TRBJ2-1 TRBV30 TGTGCCTGGAAGGGCCTAGCGGGGGACAATGAGCAGTTCTTC CAWKGLAGDNEQFF
. . TRBJ2-7 TRBV18 TGTGCCAGCTCACCACCTCGTTCGGACGTCCCCTACGAGCAGTACTTC CASSPPRSDVPYEQYF